These 25 T cell receptor beta chains share one sample of origin, sequenced in a study of T cell responses to AZD1222 COVID-19 vaccine. Method: immunoSEQ multiplex PCR; TCRdb's copy keeps in-frame clones and lacks some. The data show about 72,000 clones, with more than 75% seen just once and around 24% held by the top ten. The sequencing here drew on peripheral blood, taken on day 0 of AZD1222 vaccination. The receptors originated from an adult in good health.

V and J are TRBV7-9 and TRBJ2-1; a weak D match, TRBD2 (5 bases). In germline, CDR1 is SEHNR, CDR2 FQNEAQ (reference sequence). The CDR3 spans 12 residues. Trimming took off 5 bases at V and 4 bases at J, with 6 bases between the two ends. CDR3 DNA sequence: TGTGCCAGCAGCCGGGGTTACAATGAGCAGTTCTTC. Translating it yields CASSRGYNEQFF.

This clone appeared a few times. The V gene is TRBV30, the J gene TRBJ2-7; no firm D call. Germline CDR1 reads GTSNPN; CDR2 reads SVGIG (reference sequence). The CDR3 runs 12 residues. Trimming removed 1 base from V and 3 bases from J, with 7 bases in between. This chain's CDR3 is CAWSAGHYEQYF. CDR3 sequence (DNA): TGTGCCTGGAGTGCTGGGCACTACGAGCAGTACTTC. Full variable domain (outside the CDR3, taken from reference TRBV30 and TRBJ2-7): SQTIHQWPATLVQPVGSPLSLECTVEGTSNPNLYWYRQAAGRGLQLLFYSVGIGQISSEVPQNLSASRPQDRQFILSSKKLLLSDSGFYLCAWSAGHYEQYFGPGTRLTVT.

The chain joins TRBV4-3 to TRBJ2-7; D is ambiguous. CDR1 LGHNA and CDR2 YSLEER come from the germline V gene. The ends were cut back, 0 bases at V and 1 base at J, with 7 bases in the middle. The CDR3 sequence is 14 residues long. CDR3 sequence: CASSQDTTSYEQYF. The CDR3, as DNA: TGCGCCAGCAGCCAAGATACGACTTCCTACGAGCAGTACTTC.

The genes are TRBV9 and TRBJ2-6; TRBD1 agrees at 9 bases. Germline CDR1 SGDLS, CDR2 YYNGEE. The CDR3 totals 18 residues. The ends lost 5 bases at V and 0 bases at J; junction bases unmatched: 9. This chain's CDR3 is CASSFSGTGLSGANVLTF. The DNA for the CDR3 is TGTGCCAGCAGTTTTTCCGGGACAGGGCTCTCTGGGGCCAACGTCCTGACTTTC.

The chain uses TRBV5-5 and TRBJ1-2; D perhaps matches TRBD1 (5 bases). The CDR3 runs 18 residues. Deletions cut 4 bases from V and 0 bases from J, with 22 bases between. Per the germline V gene, CDR1 is SGHKS and CDR2 is YYEKEE (reference sequence). The CDR3 loop is CASSHAPGTDKANYGYTF. The CDR3 coding sequence is TGTGCCAGCAGCCATGCTCCGGGGACCGACAAAGCTAACTATGGCTACACCTTC.

DNA of the CDR3: TGTGCCAGCAGCCCTGTGGGGCGGGAAGCTTTCTTT. Translating gives CASSPVGREAFF. The chain has TRBV12-3 or TRBV12-4 and TRBJ1-1, with TRBD1 as a possible D gene (5 bases). The CDR3 sequence is 12 residues long. Trimming took off 6 bases at V and 8 bases at J, with 13 bases between the two ends.

This chain uses TRBV11-2 with TRBJ2-7, with 7 bases that match TRBD1. This CDR3 contains 14 residues. J lost 5 bases, V lost 4 bases, and 8 bases had no gene match. The V gene's germline CDR1 is SGHAT and CDR2 FQNNGV. The CDR3 DNA reads TGTGCCAGCAGCTCACCTAGGGGGCGGGACGAGCAGTACTTC. It encodes CASSSPRGRDEQYF. Based on the CDR3 plus reference TRBV11-2 and TRBJ2-7, the full variable domain is EAGVAQSPRYKIIEKRQSVAFWCNPISGHATLYWYQQILGQGPKLLIQFQNNGVVDDSQLPKDRFSAERLKGVDSTLKIQPAKLEDSAVYLCASSSPRGRDEQYFGPGTRLTVT.

The gene calls are TRBV4-1 and TRBJ1-1, with D unclear. The CDR3 sequence is 13 residues long. The germline V gene encodes CDR1 MGHRA and CDR2 YSYEKL. With 1 base removed from V and 8 bases from J, the gap between germline ends came to 11 bases. The chain's CDR3 is CASSQGVLYEAFF. In nucleotides, the CDR3 is TGCGCCAGCAGCCAAGGGGTACTTTACGAAGCTTTCTTT.

This chain links TRBV18 with TRBJ2-1; 7 bases line up with TRBD2. The CDR3 consists of 12 residues. Germline CDR1 is KGHSH and CDR2 is LQKENI. J was trimmed by 8 bases and V by 5 bases; bases with no gene match: 3. DNA for the CDR3: TGTGCCAGCTCAAAAAGCGGGGATGAGCAGTTCTTC. Translated, it gives CASSKSGDEQFF.

The chain has TRBV19 and TRBJ1-4, with 8 positions matching TRBD1. The CDR3 consists of 14 residues. Germline values: CDR1 LNHDA, CDR2 SQIVND (reference sequence). J lost 3 bases, V lost 6 bases, and 3 bases had no gene match. The DNA of the CDR3 is TGTGCCAGTAGCTCGACAGGGGCTAATGAAAAACTGTTTTTT. This sequence encodes CASSSTGANEKLFF.

The chain employs TRBV30 and TRBJ2-3; TRBD2 agrees at 11 bases. The germline gives CDR1 GTSNPN, CDR2 SVGIG (reference sequence). The ends lost 1 base at V and 4 bases at J; junction bases unmatched: 1. CDR3 length: 14 amino acids. The CDR3 nucleotides read TGTGCCTGGAGTGAGGGACTAGCGGCAGATACGCAGTATTTT. It is translated as CAWSEGLAADTQYF.

In its sample, this clone was seen once. CDR3 sequence reads: CASSQDWETGELFF. Here the CDR3 DNA reads TGTGCCAGCAGCCAAGATTGGGAGACCGGGGAGCTGTTTTTT. The J gene is TRBJ2-2, the V gene TRBV3-1 (or the pseudogene TRBV3-2); a weak D match, TRBD2 (5 bases). The V end lost 0 bases, the J end lost 5 bases, and 7 bases lay between the germline ends. This CDR3 has 14 amino acids. Germline V gene data show CDR1 as LGHDT and CDR2 as YNNKEL (reference sequence).

The chain recombines TRBV5-1 with TRBJ2-3, with TRBD2 identical over 8 bases. Germline V gene sequence: CDR1 SGHRS, CDR2 YFSETQ. The length of the CDR3 is 16 residues. The V gene end was trimmed by 4 bases and the J gene end by 4 bases; junction bases not matched to a gene: 11. CDR3 DNA: TGCGCCAGCAGCCTAGGACTAGCCATGTCGCCAGATACGCAGTATTTT. Translating gives CASSLGLAMSPDTQYF.

The genes are TRBV30 and TRBJ1-6; the match to TRBD1 covers 7 bases. The junction had 9 bases not matched to a gene; V was cut back by 6 bases and J by 4 bases. Germline V gene data show CDR1 as GTSNPN and CDR2 as SVGIG (reference sequence). The CDR3 covers 15 residues. The CDR3: CACDSGQWYNSPLHF. The CDR3 DNA sequence: TGTGCCTGCGATTCGGGACAGTGGTATAATTCACCCCTCCACTTT.

The chain couples TRBV18 to TRBJ1-2; D remains ambiguous. CDR3 length equals 14 residues. V was cut by 1 base and J by 7 bases, with 13 bases left in between. Germline V gene data show CDR1 as KGHSH and CDR2 as LQKENI. In DNA form, the CDR3 reads TGTGCCAGCTCACCACGAGAAGGGAGTAGTGGCTACACCTTC. It is translated as CASSPREGSSGYTF.

The V and J genes are TRBV4-2 and TRBJ2-3; D is unclear. This CDR3 is built from 15 residues. V lost 0 bases, J lost 4 bases, and 11 bases lay in between. Germline assignment: CDR1 LGHNA and CDR2 YNFKEQ. The CDR3 nucleotides are TGTGCCAGCAGCCAAGAGACGGGTCGGGCAGATACGCAGTATTTT. Residues: CASSQETGRADTQYF.

This clone was observed once. This rearrangement joins TRBV2 to TRBJ2-7; D might be TRBD1 (6 bases). CDR1 is SNHLY and CDR2 is FYNNEI in the germline V gene. The CDR3 has 12 residues. Trimming cost V 6 bases and J 4 bases, with 10 bases left between them. The CDR3 sequence is CASSYTGYEQYF. The DNA of the CDR3 is TGTGCCAGCAGCTACACAGGGTACGAGCAGTACTTC.

The chain joins TRBV30 to TRBJ1-1, with a weak D call TRBD1 (5 bases). The CDR3 contains 14 residues. V lost 1 base and J 10 bases, leaving 19 bases between the germline ends. CDR1 and CDR2 (germline): GTSNPN, SVGIG (reference sequence). In nucleotides, the CDR3 is TGTGCCTGGAGTGATAGAGTCGTAGGGGCGGGAGCTTTCTTT. Translated, it gives CAWSDRVVGAGAFF.

The genes are TRBV7-9 and TRBJ1-2; TRBD1 agrees at 8 bases. Germline V CDR1 and CDR2: SEHNR, FQNEAQ (reference sequence). CDR3 length: 15 residues. V dropped 3 bases and J dropped 3; count of bases not matched to a gene: 6. CDR3 loop: CASSFGTGSYYGYTF. CDR3 nucleotides: TGTGCCAGCAGCTTTGGGACAGGATCTTACTATGGCTACACCTTC.

The CDR3 region is CASSLEATVAFF. CDR3 nucleotide sequence: TGTGCCAGCAGTTTAGAAGCTACCGTAGCTTTCTTT. The V gene is TRBV28, the J gene TRBJ1-1; the D is unclear. Per the germline V gene, CDR1 is MDHEN and CDR2 is SYDVKM. The CDR3 has 12 residues. Trimming pared 2 bases from V and 10 bases from J, leaving 11 bases between.

The V call is TRBV28, the J call TRBJ2-1, with 8 bases that match TRBD1. V was clipped by 6 bases and J by 8 bases; unmatched bases: 3. The CDR3 runs 12 residues. The germline V gene has CDR1 MDHEN and CDR2 SYDVKM. The CDR3 coding sequence is TGTGCCAGCAGAGCAGGGGGCTATGAGCAGTTCTTC. Its translation: CASRAGGYEQFF.

This rearrangement joins TRBV7-3 to TRBJ1-2, with 8 bases matching TRBD1. Losses at the gene ends were 4 bases for V and 7 bases for J; bases not matched to a gene: 5. Germline assignment: CDR1 SGHTA and CDR2 FQGTGA. The CDR3 length is 13 residues. The CDR3 DNA follows: TGTGCCAGCAGCTCGACAGGGGACGGTGGCTACACCTTC. Translation: CASSSTGDGGYTF. Complete variable domain (other parts from reference TRBV7-3 and TRBJ1-2): GAGVSQTPSNKVTEKGKYVELRCDPISGHTALYWYRQSLGQGPEFLIYFQGTGAADDSGLPNDRFFAVRPEGSVSTLKIQRTERGDSAVYLCASSSTGDGGYTFGSGTRLTVV.

The chain uses TRBV5-4 and TRBJ2-1; 7 nucleotides line up with TRBD1. In germline, CDR1 is SGHNT, CDR2 YYREEE (reference sequence). V dropped 4 bases and J dropped 0; count of bases not matched to a gene: 4. This CDR3 spans 15 amino acids. The CDR3 nucleotides read TGTGCCAGCAGCATTGACAGGGCCTCCTACAATGAGCAGTTCTTC. Encoded protein: CASSIDRASYNEQFF.

This chain uses TRBV6-2 or TRBV6-3 with TRBJ2-1; TRBD2 agrees at 10 bases. Trimming removed 0 bases from V and 6 bases from J; junction bases left unmatched: 8. From germline, CDR1 is MNHEY and CDR2 SVGEGT. This CDR3 is built from 17 residues. The CDR3 is CASSYSPVAGGFNEQFF. CDR3 nucleotides: TGTGCCAGCAGTTACTCGCCCGTAGCGGGGGGCTTCAATGAGCAGTTCTTC.

Turning to this clone: The same CDR3 arises from other DNA sequences in this sample as well. This chain joins TRBV5-1 and TRBJ2-3; D possibly corresponds to TRBD2 (6 bases). The V and J ends lost 4 bases and 2 bases respectively, with 11 bases between them. Germline V gene lookup returns CDR1 SGHRS and CDR2 YFSETQ. The CDR3 has 14 amino acids. As DNA, the CDR3 is TGCGCCAGCAGCGGCGGACTAATCACAGATACGCAGTATTTT. It codes for CASSGGLITDTQYF.